The 2 T cell receptor beta chains reported below all come from one sample, sequenced in a study of blood T cell repertoires in COVID-19. Here immunoSEQ multiplex PCR was the method, and the copy in TCRdb shows in-frame clones only, minus some. The sample comprises roughly 200,000 clones, 90% of which are singletons, and 0.95% to 1.5% rests with the top ten. The sample consisted of PBMCs or T cells enriched from blood (not recorded which). These receptors were obtained from a man aged 30-40 years who had recovered from COVID-19.

The V call is TRBV27, the J call TRBJ2-4; the D gene is possibly TRBD1 (8 bases). Germline CDR1 MNHEY, CDR2 SMNVEV (reference sequence). The CDR3 is 14 residues long. V lost 5 bases to trimming and J lost 8 bases, with 16 bases between them. This CDR3 reads CASSRRTGRDIQYF. In DNA, the CDR3 is TGTGCCAGCAGTCGACGGACAGGGAGGGACATTCAGTACTTC.

V gene TRBV30 combines with J gene TRBJ1-2; D ambiguous. V lost 8 bases and J 2 bases, leaving 12 bases between the germline ends. Germline V lookup: CDR1 GTSNPN, CDR2 SVGIG (reference sequence). The CDR3 runs to 12 residues. The CDR3 DNA reads TGTGCCAAAGGTAGAGGGAACTATGGCTACACCTTC. It is translated as CAKGRGNYGYTF.